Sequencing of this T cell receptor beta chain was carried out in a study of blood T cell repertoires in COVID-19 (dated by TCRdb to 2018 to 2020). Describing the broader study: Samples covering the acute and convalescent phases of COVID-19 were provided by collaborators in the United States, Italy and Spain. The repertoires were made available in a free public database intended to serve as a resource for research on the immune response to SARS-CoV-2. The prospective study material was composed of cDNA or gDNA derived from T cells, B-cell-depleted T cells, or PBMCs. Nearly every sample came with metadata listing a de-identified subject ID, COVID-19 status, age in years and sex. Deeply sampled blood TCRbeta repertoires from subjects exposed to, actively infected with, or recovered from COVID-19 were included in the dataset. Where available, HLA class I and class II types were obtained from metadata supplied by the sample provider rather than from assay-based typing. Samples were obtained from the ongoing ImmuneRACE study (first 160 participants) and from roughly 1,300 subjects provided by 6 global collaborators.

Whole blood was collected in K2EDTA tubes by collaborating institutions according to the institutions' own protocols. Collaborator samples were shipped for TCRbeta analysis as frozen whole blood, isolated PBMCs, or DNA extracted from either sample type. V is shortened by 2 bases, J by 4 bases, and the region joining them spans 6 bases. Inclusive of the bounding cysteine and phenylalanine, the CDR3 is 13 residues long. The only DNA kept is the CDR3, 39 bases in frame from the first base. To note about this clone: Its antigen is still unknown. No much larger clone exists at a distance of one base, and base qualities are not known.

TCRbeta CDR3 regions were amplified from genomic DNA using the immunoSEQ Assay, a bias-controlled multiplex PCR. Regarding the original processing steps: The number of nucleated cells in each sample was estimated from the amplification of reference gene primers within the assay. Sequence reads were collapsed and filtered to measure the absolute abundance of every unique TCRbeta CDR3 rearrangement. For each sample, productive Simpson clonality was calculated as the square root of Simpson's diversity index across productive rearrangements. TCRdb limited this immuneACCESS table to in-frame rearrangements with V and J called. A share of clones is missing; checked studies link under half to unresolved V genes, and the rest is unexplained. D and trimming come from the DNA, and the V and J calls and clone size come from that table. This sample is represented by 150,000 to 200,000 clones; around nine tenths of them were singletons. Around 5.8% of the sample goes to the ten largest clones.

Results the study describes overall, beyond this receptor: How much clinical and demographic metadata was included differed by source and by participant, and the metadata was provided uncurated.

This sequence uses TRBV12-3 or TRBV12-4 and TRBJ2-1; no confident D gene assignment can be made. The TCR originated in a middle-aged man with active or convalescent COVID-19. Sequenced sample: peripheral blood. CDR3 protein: CASSLIQYNEQFF. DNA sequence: TGTGCCAGCAGTTTAATACAGTACAATGAGCAGTTCTTC.